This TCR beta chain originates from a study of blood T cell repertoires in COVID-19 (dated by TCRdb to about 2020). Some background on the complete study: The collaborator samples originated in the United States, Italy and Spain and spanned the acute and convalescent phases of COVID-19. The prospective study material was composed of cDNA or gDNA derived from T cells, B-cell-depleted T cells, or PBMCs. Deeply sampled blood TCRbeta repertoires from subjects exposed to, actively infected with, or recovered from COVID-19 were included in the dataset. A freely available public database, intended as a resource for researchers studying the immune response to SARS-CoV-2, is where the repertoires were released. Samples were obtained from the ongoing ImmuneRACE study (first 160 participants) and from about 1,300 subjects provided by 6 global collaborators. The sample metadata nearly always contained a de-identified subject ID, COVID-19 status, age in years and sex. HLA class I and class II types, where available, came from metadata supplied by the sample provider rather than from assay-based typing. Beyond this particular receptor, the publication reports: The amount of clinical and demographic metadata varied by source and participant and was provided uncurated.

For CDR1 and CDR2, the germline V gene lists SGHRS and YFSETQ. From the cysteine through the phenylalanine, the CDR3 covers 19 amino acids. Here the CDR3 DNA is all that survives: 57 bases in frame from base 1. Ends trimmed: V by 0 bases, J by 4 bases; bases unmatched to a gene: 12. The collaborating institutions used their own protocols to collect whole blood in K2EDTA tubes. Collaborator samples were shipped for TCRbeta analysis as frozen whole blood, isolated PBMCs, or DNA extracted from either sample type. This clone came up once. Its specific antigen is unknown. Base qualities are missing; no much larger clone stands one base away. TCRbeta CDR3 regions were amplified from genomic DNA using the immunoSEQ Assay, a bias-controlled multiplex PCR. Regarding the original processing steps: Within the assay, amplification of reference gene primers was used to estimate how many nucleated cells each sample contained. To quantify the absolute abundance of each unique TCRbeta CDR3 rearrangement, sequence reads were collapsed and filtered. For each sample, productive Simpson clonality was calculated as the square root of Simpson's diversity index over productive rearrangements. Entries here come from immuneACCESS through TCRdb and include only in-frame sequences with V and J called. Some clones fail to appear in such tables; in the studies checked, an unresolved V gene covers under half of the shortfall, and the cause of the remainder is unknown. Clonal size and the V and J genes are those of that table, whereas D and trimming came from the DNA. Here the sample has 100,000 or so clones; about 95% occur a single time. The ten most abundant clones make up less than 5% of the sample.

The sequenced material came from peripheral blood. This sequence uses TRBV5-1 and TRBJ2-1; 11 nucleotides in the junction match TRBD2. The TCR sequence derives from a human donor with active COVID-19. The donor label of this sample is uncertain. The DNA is TGCGCCAGCAGCTTGGCGCTAGCGGGGGGCTCGGGAGGGTACAATGAGCAGTTCTTC. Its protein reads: CASSLALAGGSGGYNEQFF.